This TCR beta chain emerged from a study of blood T cell repertoires in COVID-19. In the study overall: Acute-phase and convalescent COVID-19 samples originated in the United States, Italy and Spain. Sources were T cells, B-cell-depleted T cells, or PBMCs; the material itself was cDNA or gDNA.

Authors' analysis steps: Estimates of nucleated cell counts were drawn from the amplification of reference gene primers. Some clones are missing from TCRdb's copy, which holds only in-frame ones; the method was immunoSEQ multiplex PCR. The DNA was the basis for D and trimming; V, J and clone size are from that table. This sample yields about 16,000 clones, of which 87% are seen a single time; roughly 50% belongs to the top ten. From germline, CDR1 is KGHSH and CDR2 LQKENI. V shed 0 bases and J shed 4 bases, with 9 bases lying between them. CDR3 length: 14 residues. This clone was recorded once. This clonotype was obtained from a human donor in a cohort sampled during active COVID-19. V and J are TRBV18 and TRBJ1-1; D unclear. The sample was peripheral blood. CDR3 protein: CASSPPGAGTEAFF. For the CDR3, the DNA is TGTGCCAGCTCACCACCGGGCGCTGGCACTGAAGCTTTCTTT.